This TCR beta chain was sequenced in a study of shared clonotypes between healthy human individuals. Looking at the study overall: Those who served as donors were two women and three men between the ages of 18 and 49.

Sorted-subset replicate PCR reactions were performed with about 200 ng DNA, corresponding to 30,000 to 35,000 T cell genomes. Original processing notes: Without quality scores, immunoSEQ junctional reads could not be filtered like full-length reads. Produced via immunoSEQ multiplex PCR; TCRdb's table is partial and in-frame only. That table gives V, J and clone size, and the DNA gave D and trimming. The sample contains around 1.6 million clones, 98% of which appear only once. It was into CD45RA+ naive and CD45RA-negative memory subsets that the CD4+ cells were split. V shed 4 bases and J shed 4 bases, with 18 bases lying between them. The germline gives CDR1 SGHNT, CDR2 YYREEE (reference sequence). There are 16 residues in the CDR3.

Material: naive CD4+ T cells sorted from blood. The subset: CD45RA+ positively selected. The rearrangement links TRBV5-4 to TRBJ1-3; a possible D gene is TRBD1 (5 bases). The clonotype originates from a man between 25 and 39 years old in good health. CDR3 in amino acids: CASSLGQRGGGNTIYF. In DNA, the CDR3 is TGTGCCAGCAGCCTGGGCCAGCGGGGCGGGGGAAACACCATATATTTT.